A single sample gave rise to the 5 T cell receptor beta chains below, sequenced in a study of beta chain features in type 1 diabetes. Study findings and constraints: Moderate yet significant TCRB CDR3 shortening was seen in Type 1 diabetes patients in all four CD4+ subsets.

Their antigen targets remain unknown. The entirety of the isolated RNA underwent reverse transcription, so expressed TCRB transcripts were sequenced. Clones were read by immunoSEQ multiplex PCR, and TCRdb kept only the in-frame ones, dropping some. The sample holds 300,000 to 450,000 clones, around 12% seen once. Sequences were obtained from naive CD4+ T cells from blood. The receptors were gathered from a woman in her late teens or twenties with type 1 diabetes.

This chain connects TRBV7-9 to TRBJ2-5; TRBD1 aligns across 9 bases. CDR3 length equals 15 residues. Trimming cost V 1 base and J 4 bases; bases outside gene matches: 4. CDR1 SEHNR and CDR2 FQNEAQ come from the germline V gene (reference sequence). In nucleotides, the CDR3 is TGTGCCAGCAGCTTAGGCCCGGACAGGGGAGAGACCCAGTACTTC. Translating gives CASSLGPDRGETQYF.

This clone came up a few times. The chain uses TRBV30 and TRBJ2-7; 9 positions match TRBD1. The CDR3 runs 14 residues. Germline loops: CDR1 GTSNPN, CDR2 SVGIG (reference sequence). With V trimmed by 4 bases and J by 5 bases, 9 bases remained unmatched. The CDR3 DNA follows: TGTGCCTGGACCCCCCGGGACAGGGTCAACGAGCAGTACTTC. It is translated as CAWTPRDRVNEQYF.

The V gene is TRBV2, the J gene TRBJ2-5; maybe TRBD1 (7 bases). The CDR3 has 14 residues. V lost 5 bases, J lost 3 bases, and 13 bases lay in between. Germline CDR1 reads SNHLY; CDR2 reads FYNNEI. DNA for the CDR3: TGTGCCAGCAGTCAGGCCAGGGGGGAAGAGACCCAGTACTTC. Translation gives CASSQARGEETQYF.

This clone appeared a few times. The V and J genes are TRBV28 and TRBJ2-7; possible D gene TRBD1, 5 bases. This CDR3 spans 15 amino acids. CDR1 MDHEN and CDR2 SYDVKM come from the germline V gene. Trimming cost V 8 bases and J 0 bases, with 17 bases left between them. CDR3 DNA: TGTGCCAGCGAAGTACGCCGACAGAGCTCCTACGAGCAGTACTTC. It yields the protein CASEVRRQSSYEQYF.

The rearrangement joins TRBV4-1 to TRBJ2-1, with D possibly TRBD2 on 5 matching bases. Trimming left V 1 base short and J 10 bases short, with 11 bases between. The CDR3 runs 13 residues. CDR1 is MGHRA and CDR2 is YSYEKL in the germline V gene. Here the CDR3 DNA reads TGCGCCAGCAGCCAAGTACTAGGAGAAGAGCAGTTCTTC. Its protein is CASSQVLGEEQFF.